This is a list of T cell receptor beta chains from one sample in a study of Graves' ophthalmopathy and Graves' hyperthyroidism. TCRdb itself ran the multiplex PCR reads through MiXCR, one entry per CDR3 protein. The profile shows hundreds of thousands of distinct CDR3 sequences, around 42% of them singletons. Sequenced: peripheral blood. The receptors come from an adult man with Graves' ophthalmopathy. Both conserved end residues are part of each CDR3. Fields, in order: clone size, J gene, V gene, D gene, CDR3 protein, CDR3 DNA. A D gene is named only where the DNA matches it firmly. Expanded clones get a size class; other rows say once, few or many, or leave the size out.

clone_size: few; j_call: TRBJ1-1; v_call: TRBV3-1; d_call: NA; cdr3_aa: CASSQRDSWTEAFF; cdr3_nt: TGTGCCAGCAGCCAACGGGATAGTTGGACTGAAGCTTTCTTT
clone_size: few; j_call: TRBJ2-5; v_call: TRBV20-1; d_call: NA; cdr3_aa: CSAEGGQETQYF; cdr3_nt: TGCAGTGCTGAGGGGGGCCAAGAGACCCAGTACTTC
clone_size: NA; j_call: TRBJ2-2; v_call: TRBV24-1; d_call: NA; cdr3_aa: CATSSQSQGLTGELFF; cdr3_nt: TGTGCCACCAGTTCTCAATCACAGGGCTTAACCGGGGAGCTGTTTTTT
clone_size: NA; j_call: TRBJ2-7; v_call: TRBV28; d_call: TRBD1; cdr3_aa: CASTSTGSGYEQYF; cdr3_nt: TGTGCCAGCACCTCGACAGGGTCGGGATACGAGCAGTACTTC
clone_size: few; j_call: TRBJ2-2; v_call: TRBV24-1; d_call: NA; cdr3_aa: CATSDSVRANTGELFF; cdr3_nt: TGTGCCACCAGTGACTCTGTTAGAGCGAACACCGGGGAGCTGTTTTTT
clone_size: few; j_call: TRBJ2-7; v_call: TRBV10-3; d_call: NA; cdr3_aa: CAIQSTRAYEQYF; cdr3_nt: TGTGCCATCCAAAGCACCAGGGCCTACGAGCAGTACTTC
clone_size: few; j_call: TRBJ2-7; v_call: TRBV20-1; d_call: NA; cdr3_aa: CSARDLGHLYEQYF; cdr3_nt: TGCAGTGCTAGAGATCTAGGACACCTCTACGAGCAGTACTTC
clone_size: NA; j_call: TRBJ1-1; v_call: TRBV9; d_call: TRBD1; cdr3_aa: CASSARDRVVTEAFF; cdr3_nt: TGTGCCAGCAGCGCCCGGGACAGGGTCGTTACTGAAGCTTTCTTT
clone_size: NA; j_call: TRBJ2-2; v_call: TRBV9; d_call: NA; cdr3_aa: CASSETDTGELFF; cdr3_nt: TGTGCCAGCAGTGAGACGGACACCGGGGAGCTGTTTTTT
clone_size: NA; j_call: TRBJ1-4; v_call: TRBV2; d_call: NA; cdr3_aa: CASSQRDTHEKLFF; cdr3_nt: TGTGCCAGCAGTCAGCGGGACACCCATGAAAAACTGTTTTTT
clone_size: NA; j_call: TRBJ1-1; v_call: TRBV6-5; d_call: NA; cdr3_aa: CASSYARGKPEAFF; cdr3_nt: TGTGCCAGCAGTTACGCCCGGGGAAAGCCTGAAGCTTTCTTT
clone_size: few; j_call: TRBJ2-5; v_call: TRBV24-1; d_call: NA; cdr3_aa: CATSDELGETQYF; cdr3_nt: TGTGCCACCAGTGATGAGCTTGGGGAGACCCAGTACTTC
clone_size: NA; j_call: TRBJ1-4; v_call: TRBV5-6; d_call: NA; cdr3_aa: CASSHRDVNEKLFF; cdr3_nt: TGTGCCAGCAGCCACAGGGACGTTAATGAAAAACTGTTTTTT
clone_size: NA; j_call: TRBJ2-7; v_call: TRBV20-1; d_call: NA; cdr3_aa: CSAKEGTTGEQYF; cdr3_nt: TGCAGTGCTAAGGAGGGGACCACCGGGGAGCAGTACTTC
clone_size: many; j_call: TRBJ1-4; v_call: TRBV10-3; d_call: TRBD1; cdr3_aa: CAIRDGQGGEKLFF; cdr3_nt: TGTGCCATCAGGGATGGACAGGGTGGTGAAAAACTGTTTTTT
clone_size: few; j_call: TRBJ2-6; v_call: TRBV19; d_call: NA; cdr3_aa: CASKEGWAGANVLTF; cdr3_nt: TGTGCCAGTAAGGAGGGGTGGGCTGGGGCCAACGTCCTGACTTTC
clone_size: many; j_call: TRBJ1-2; v_call: TRBV7-2; d_call: NA; cdr3_aa: CATTDASGRNYGYTF; cdr3_nt: TGTGCCACTACCGACGCAAGTGGGAGGAACTATGGCTACACCTTC
clone_size: few; j_call: TRBJ1-2; v_call: TRBV10-2; d_call: NA; cdr3_aa: CASTTAYGYTF; cdr3_nt: TGCGCCAGCACGACAGCCTATGGCTACACCTTC
clone_size: NA; j_call: TRBJ2-5; v_call: TRBV10-3; d_call: TRBD2; cdr3_aa: CAISEPGTSPVVQYF; cdr3_nt: TGTGCCATCAGTGAGCCGGGGACTAGCCCCGTAGTCCAGTACTTC
clone_size: NA; j_call: TRBJ2-7; v_call: TRBV7-2; d_call: NA; cdr3_aa: CASSSTGRRTYEQYF; cdr3_nt: TGTGCCAGCAGTTCTACGGGGCGAAGGACCTACGAGCAGTACTTC
clone_size: NA; j_call: TRBJ1-1; v_call: TRBV11-2; d_call: NA; cdr3_aa: CASSLVRVSTEAFF; cdr3_nt: TGTGCCAGCAGCTTAGTACGCGTAAGCACTGAAGCTTTCTTT
clone_size: many; j_call: TRBJ1-2; v_call: TRBV29-1; d_call: NA; cdr3_aa: CSVGLRMGYGYTF; cdr3_nt: TGCAGCGTTGGTCTCCGTATGGGCTATGGCTACACCTTC
clone_size: NA; j_call: TRBJ2-7; v_call: TRBV10-3; d_call: NA; cdr3_aa: CASSPIRSEQYF; cdr3_nt: TGTGCCAGCAGCCCGATAAGGAGCGAGCAGTACTTC
clone_size: many; j_call: TRBJ1-6; v_call: TRBV20-1; d_call: NA; cdr3_aa: CSARVLLGSPLHF; cdr3_nt: TGCAGTGCCAGGGTCCTCTTGGGATCACCCCTCCACTTT
clone_size: NA; j_call: TRBJ1-5; v_call: TRBV20-1; d_call: NA; cdr3_aa: CSAPVGSNQPQHF; cdr3_nt: TGCAGTGCTCCAGTCGGAAGCAATCAGCCCCAGCATTTT
clone_size: few; j_call: TRBJ1-4; v_call: TRBV7-8; d_call: TRBD1; cdr3_aa: CASSLGQGAGEKLFF; cdr3_nt: TGTGCCAGCAGCTTAGGACAGGGGGCGGGTGAAAAACTGTTTTTT
clone_size: NA; j_call: TRBJ2-7; v_call: TRBV24-1; d_call: NA; cdr3_aa: CASSPEYEQYF; cdr3_nt: TGTGCCAGCAGTCCCGAGTACGAGCAGTACTTC
clone_size: NA; j_call: TRBJ1-2; v_call: TRBV29-1; d_call: TRBD1; cdr3_aa: CSSPGTGGESGYTF; cdr3_nt: TGCAGCAGCCCAGGGACAGGGGGCGAGAGTGGCTACACCTTC
clone_size: once; j_call: TRBJ2-7; v_call: TRBV10-3; d_call: TRBD2; cdr3_aa: CAISDGRGAYEQYF; cdr3_nt: TGCGCCATCAGTGACGGACGGGGGGCCTACGAGCAGTACTTC
clone_size: NA; j_call: TRBJ1-1; v_call: TRBV20-1; d_call: NA; cdr3_aa: CSARAPGQFFTEAFF; cdr3_nt: TGCAGTGCTAGAGCTCCGGGACAATTTTTTACTGAAGCTTTCTTT
clone_size: NA; j_call: TRBJ2-5; v_call: TRBV10-3; d_call: TRBD1; cdr3_aa: CAITAGGTQETQYF; cdr3_nt: TGTGCCATCACCGCAGGGGGAACGCAAGAGACCCAGTACTTC
clone_size: few; j_call: TRBJ1-1; v_call: TRBV7-3; d_call: TRBD1; cdr3_aa: CASSADRVNEAFF; cdr3_nt: TGTGCCAGCAGCGCGGACAGGGTTAATGAAGCTTTCTTT
clone_size: NA; j_call: TRBJ2-7; v_call: TRBV11-2; d_call: TRBD1; cdr3_aa: CASSPDRYYEQYF; cdr3_nt: TGTGCCAGCAGTCCGGACAGGTACTACGAGCAGTACTTC
clone_size: NA; j_call: TRBJ2-2; v_call: TRBV10-2; d_call: NA; cdr3_aa: CASSYRQANTGELFF; cdr3_nt: TGTGCCAGCAGTTACCGACAGGCAAACACCGGGGAGCTGTTTTTT
clone_size: NA; j_call: TRBJ2-7; v_call: TRBV11-2; d_call: TRBD2; cdr3_aa: CASSLATSGGTYEQYF; cdr3_nt: TGCGCCAGCAGCTTAGCGACTAGCGGGGGGACCTACGAGCAGTACTTC
clone_size: NA; j_call: TRBJ1-1; v_call: TRBV7-3; d_call: NA; cdr3_aa: CASSPYKTAGAFF; cdr3_nt: TGTGCCAGCAGCCCCTATAAGACGGCTGGAGCTTTCTTC
clone_size: NA; j_call: TRBJ1-3; v_call: TRBV7-9; d_call: NA; cdr3_aa: CASTPPGGTSGNTIYF; cdr3_nt: TGTGCCAGCACCCCGCCTGGGGGGACCTCTGGAAACACCATATATTTT
clone_size: NA; j_call: TRBJ1-1; v_call: TRBV10-3; d_call: TRBD1; cdr3_aa: CAISGQGQRNTEAFF; cdr3_nt: TGTGCCATCAGTGGCCAGGGACAGAGGAACACTGAAGCTTTCTTT
clone_size: many; j_call: TRBJ1-2; v_call: TRBV29-1; d_call: NA; cdr3_aa: CSVEDPRQVSYGYTF; cdr3_nt: TGCAGCGTTGAAGATCCGAGACAAGTCTCCTATGGCTACACCTTC
clone_size: few; j_call: TRBJ2-7; v_call: TRBV7-9; d_call: NA; cdr3_aa: CASTPAGQNYEQYF; cdr3_nt: TGTGCCAGCACCCCCGCGGGACAAAACTACGAGCAGTACTTC
clone_size: NA; j_call: TRBJ2-6; v_call: TRBV10-2; d_call: NA; cdr3_aa: CASSLSQGNWANVLTF; cdr3_nt: TGTGCCAGCAGCCTAAGCCAGGGGAACTGGGCCAACGTCCTGACTTTC
clone_size: NA; j_call: TRBJ1-4; v_call: TRBV19; d_call: NA; cdr3_aa: CASSMVRGWFRDTINEKLFF; cdr3_nt: TGTGCCAGTAGTATGGTCAGGGGATGGTTTAGGGACACCATTAATGAAAAACTGTTTTTT
clone_size: few; j_call: TRBJ1-6; v_call: TRBV10-3; d_call: NA; cdr3_aa: CASSSLLGDNSPLHF; cdr3_nt: TGTGCCAGCAGTTCTCTCCTTGGGGATAATTCACCCCTCCACTTT
clone_size: few; j_call: TRBJ1-1; v_call: TRBV20-1; d_call: NA; cdr3_aa: CSANPLGRENTEAFF; cdr3_nt: TGCAGTGCTAATCCATTGGGCAGAGAGAACACTGAAGCTTTCTTT
clone_size: NA; j_call: TRBJ1-4; v_call: TRBV7-2; d_call: TRBD1; cdr3_aa: CASSRLVDRANEKLFF; cdr3_nt: TGTGCCAGCAGCCGACTCGTTGACAGGGCTAATGAAAAACTGTTTTTT
clone_size: NA; j_call: TRBJ1-5; v_call: TRBV7-9; d_call: NA; cdr3_aa: CASSLVLGGNQPQHF; cdr3_nt: TGTGCCAGCAGTTTAGTACTGGGGGGCAATCAGCCCCAGCATTTT
clone_size: NA; j_call: TRBJ1-5; v_call: TRBV20-1; d_call: NA; cdr3_aa: CSARGFSGQPINQPQHF; cdr3_nt: TGCAGTGCTAGAGGGTTTTCTGGACAGCCGATCAATCAGCCCCAGCATTTT
clone_size: NA; j_call: TRBJ1-5; v_call: TRBV10-3; d_call: TRBD1; cdr3_aa: CAISVDRGAGQPQHF; cdr3_nt: TGTGCCATCAGTGTAGACAGGGGGGCAGGACAGCCCCAGCATTTT
clone_size: NA; j_call: TRBJ2-7; v_call: TRBV7-3; d_call: NA; cdr3_aa: CASSSGPSDYEQYF; cdr3_nt: TGTGCCAGCAGCTCCGGGCCAAGCGACTACGAGCAGTACTTC